This T cell receptor beta chain was documented in a study of OX40 agonist ivuxolimab in advanced cancers. Study details: Dose-escalation patients were diagnosed with hepatocellular carcinoma, melanoma, renal cell cancer or head and neck cancer. Findings of the study overall: Relative to CD4+, CD8+ T cells held more expanded clones on average.

Notes on this clone: The target antigen is unknown.

The CDR3 sequence is 15 residues long. The V segment lost 0 bases and the J segment 5 bases; nucleotides outside the gene matches: 4. In germline, CDR1 is SGDLS, CDR2 YYNGEE. Data came from immunoSEQ multiplex PCR; TCRdb stores just in-frame clones and leaves some out. The sample lists approximately 83,000 clones, roughly 80% occurring once. The gene calls are TRBV9 and TRBJ2-5; 10 bases line up with TRBD1. The receptor comes from an adult with an advanced solid tumor such as melanoma, head and neck, liver or kidney cancer. Here the sequenced sample was CD4+ or CD8+ T cells sorted from blood, taken in a trial of the OX40 agonist ivuxolimab. In DNA, the CDR3 is TGTGCCAGCAGCGTAGTCGGGACAGGGGTGGAGACCCAGTACTTC. The encoded protein is CASSVVGTGVETQYF.